The next 27 T cell receptor beta chains were all read from a single sample in a study of regulatory T cells in long-lasting Graves disease. TCR beta libraries were built with iRepertoire HTBI primers and Arm-PCR of CDR3 regions. A single record per CDR3 protein comes from TCRdb applying MiXCR to the multiplex PCR reads. The top ten clones hold roughly 23% of a sample with roughly 220,000 distinct CDR3 sequences, around 18% of them seen once. Time point denoted: newly diagnosed GD, antithyroid drugs for less than 3 months. Making the TCR library involved RNA that had been extracted from PBMCs. Sample: peripheral blood mononuclear cells (PBMCs), taken at new diagnosis, from a patient treated with antithyroid drugs. These receptors all stem from a female donor with Graves disease.

This sequence joins TRBV6-2 or TRBV6-3 and TRBJ1-1; unclear D gene. This CDR3 spans 11 amino acids. Germline V gives CDR1 MNHEY, CDR2 SVGEGT. Trimming pared 8 bases from V and 3 bases from J, leaving 7 bases between. CDR3 region: CASRRDTEAFF. CDR3 coding DNA: TGTGCCAGCCGACGCGACACTGAAGCTTTCTTT.

Regarding this clonotype: A far larger clone is one base from this, pointing to a likely read error. This rearrangement joins TRBV11-3 to TRBJ2-5; TRBD2 aligns across 10 bases. The CDR3 extends over 17 amino acids. CDR1 is SGHNT, CDR2 YENEEA, per germline. The CDR3 loop is CASSLDPAGGGRETRYF. In nucleotides, the CDR3 is TGTGCCAGCAGCTTAGATCCAGCGGGAGGGGGAAGGGAGACCCGGTACTTC.

J is TRBJ2-2 and V is TRBV5-5; TRBD1 matches 8 bases. The length of the CDR3 is 14 residues. Unmatched junction bases numbered 7, after V lost 6 bases and J lost 6 bases. Germline CDR1 SGHKS, CDR2 YYEKEE (reference sequence). The CDR3 coding sequence is TGTGCCAGCACCTTCGGACAGGGCCCCGGGGAGCTGTTTTTT. This sequence encodes CASTFGQGPGELFF.

This clonotype has ten or more counts. The chain employs TRBV7-3 and TRBJ2-1; TRBD2 matches 8 bases. The germline V gene has CDR1 SGHTA and CDR2 FQGTGA. J gave up 8 bases and V 5 bases, and 8 bases lay outside the gene matches. The CDR3 runs to 14 residues. CDR3 in amino acids: CASSRSGMIDEQFF. CDR3 nucleotide sequence: TGTGCCAGCAGCCGTAGCGGGATGATAGATGAGCAGTTCTTC.

The chain employs TRBV11-2 and TRBJ2-7, with 13 bases that match TRBD2. Trimming removed 3 bases from V and 4 bases from J; junction bases left unmatched: 12. Per germline, CDR1 SGHAT and CDR2 FQNNGV. CDR3 size: 18 residues. The CDR3 is CASSFPYTSGRAGYEQYF. In DNA, the CDR3 is TGTGCCAGCAGCTTCCCTTACACTAGCGGGAGGGCCGGGTACGAGCAGTACTTC.

This clonotype has ten or more counts. The chain joins TRBV14 to TRBJ2-3; a weak D match, TRBD2 (5 bases). V lost 0 bases and J lost 3, with 13 bases in between. The germline CDR1 and CDR2 sequences are SGHDN and FVKESK. The CDR3 loop spans 16 amino acids. The CDR3: CASSQDRGRRTDTQYF. CDR3 bases: TGTGCCAGCAGCCAAGATCGAGGCAGGAGGACAGATACGCAGTATTTT. Drawing the rest from reference TRBV14 and TRBJ2-3, the complete variable domain is EAGVTQFPSHSVIEKGQTVTLRCDPISGHDNLYWYRRVMGKEIKFLLHFVKESKQDESGMPNNRFLAERTGGTYSTLKVQPAELEDSGVYFCASSQDRGRRTDTQYFGPGTRLTVL.

This clonotype has just a few counts. The V and J genes are TRBV6-1 and TRBJ2-1; 8 bases fit TRBD2. CDR1 MNHNS and CDR2 SASEGT come from the germline V gene. The CDR3 is made up of 15 amino acids. The J segment lost 2 bases and the V segment lost 6 bases, leaving 6 bases of the junction unmatched. The CDR3 loop is CASRTSGSPYNEQFF. The DNA for the CDR3 is TGTGCCAGCAGAACAAGCGGGAGCCCCTACAATGAGCAGTTCTTC.

This clonotype was detected once. A single base is all that separates this from a far larger clone, so a read error is likely. The rearrangement links TRBV6-2 or TRBV6-3 to TRBJ1-4; D gene ambiguous. CDR3 length equals 14 residues. The V gene's germline CDR1 is MNHEY and CDR2 SVGEGT. The CDR3 here is CASSSTSLGEKPFF. CDR3 bases: TGTGCCAGCAGCAGCACCTCCCTCGGTGAAAAACCGTTTTTT.

This clonotype was seen ten or more times. The V gene is TRBV13, the J gene TRBJ2-7, with 8 nucleotides matching TRBD2. The CDR3 totals 13 residues. Germline values: CDR1 PRHDT, CDR2 FYEKMQ (reference sequence). J gave up 3 bases and V 5 bases, and 3 bases lay outside the gene matches. In DNA, the CDR3 is TGTGCCAGCAGCGCAGGGACTAGCTACGAGCAGTACTTC. This sequence encodes CASSAGTSYEQYF.

This clonotype has ten or more counts. The chain recombines TRBV29-1 with TRBJ1-2, with D possibly matching TRBD1 (5 bases). This CDR3 is built from 13 residues. Germline CDR1 SQVTM, CDR2 ANQGSEA. Between the trimmed V and J ends, which lost 4 bases and 7 bases, there was a span of 16 bases. The CDR3 DNA follows: TGCAGCGTTGTAGCCACCTCAGGGTTTGGCTACACCTTC. It encodes CSVVATSGFGYTF. Together with reference TRBV29-1 and TRBJ1-2, the CDR3 gives the full variable domain: SAVISQKPSRDICQRGTSLTIQCQVDSQVTMMFWYRQQPGQSLTLIATANQGSEATYESGFVIDKFPISRPNLTFSTLTVSNMSPEDSSIYLCSVVATSGFGYTFGSGTRLTVV.

The V gene is TRBV4-1, the J gene TRBJ2-4; 7 nucleotides line up with TRBD1. Per germline, CDR1 MGHRA and CDR2 YSYEKL. Germline trimming cut 4 bases from V and 6 bases from J; bases unmatched to any gene: 12. CDR3 length: 16 amino acids. CDR3 DNA sequence: TGCGCCAGCAGCCGGCTCCCAGGGGGTTTCACAAACATTCAGTACTTC. This translates into CASSRLPGGFTNIQYF.

This clonotype was observed at least ten times. The chain combines TRBV3-1 with TRBJ2-2; no definite D call. V lost 0 bases and J lost 7, with 12 bases in between. The CDR3 length is 15 residues. Germline CDR1 reads LGHDT; CDR2 reads YNNKEL (reference sequence). DNA of the CDR3: TGTGCCAGCAGCCAAGACCGGGTTTATGGCGGGGAGCTGTTTTTT. As protein: CASSQDRVYGGELFF.

This clonotype was recorded at least ten times. The chain has TRBV27 and TRBJ2-4; the D gene is possibly TRBD2 (7 bases). Germline loops: CDR1 MNHEY, CDR2 SMNVEV (reference sequence). There are 15 residues in the CDR3. With 6 bases removed from V and 6 bases from J, the gap between germline ends came to 18 bases. The CDR3 DNA sequence: TGTGCCAGCAGCAAACGGGGGGCGCAAGGAAACATTCAGTACTTC. This sequence encodes CASSKRGAQGNIQYF.

This clonotype was seen only a few times. As DNA, the CDR3 is TGTGCCAGCAGCTTAGTCAGGGATGCTGGGGCCAACGTCCTGACTTTC. It yields the protein CASSLVRDAGANVLTF. V and J are TRBV7-2 and TRBJ2-6, with D possibly TRBD1 on 5 matching bases. The CDR3 loop spans 16 amino acids. The germline V gene encodes CDR1 SGHTA and CDR2 FQGNSA. V lost 1 base to trimming and J lost 2 bases, with 9 bases between them.

This clonotype was seen repeatedly, ten times or more. The gene calls are TRBV18 and TRBJ1-6; unclear D gene. The CDR3 has 13 residues. CDR1 is KGHSH, CDR2 LQKENI, per germline. V was pared by 3 bases and J by 10 bases, with 10 bases between. This CDR3 reads CASSPTEGSPLHF. The CDR3 DNA follows: TGTGCCAGCTCACCCACGGAAGGATCACCCCTCCACTTT.

The table lists this clonotype with many counts. The chain joins TRBV7-2 to TRBJ2-7; D assignment may be TRBD1 or TRBD2 (5 bases each). With 7 bases removed from V and 3 bases from J, the gap between germline ends came to 16 bases. From germline, CDR1 is SGHTA and CDR2 FQGNSA. The CDR3 totals 14 residues. The CDR3 bases are TGTGCCAGCATGTTAACTGGTGGGGGCTACGAGCAGTACTTC. This encodes CASMLTGGGYEQYF. The full variable domain, its missing parts supplied by reference TRBV7-2 and TRBJ2-7, is GAGVSQSPSNKVTEKGKDVELRCDPISGHTALYWYRQSLGQGLEFLIYFQGNSAPDKSGLPSDRFSAERTGGSVSTLTIQRTQQEDSAVYLCASMLTGGGYEQYFGPGTRLTVT.

There are many counts of this clonotype. The chain carries TRBV2 and TRBJ2-7, with D perhaps matching TRBD1 or TRBD2 (5 bases each). With 10 bases removed from V and 3 bases from J, the gap between germline ends came to 19 bases. Germline V lookup: CDR1 SNHLY, CDR2 FYNNEI. This CDR3 spans 14 amino acids. The CDR3 region is CANNRDRHNYEQYF. In DNA, the CDR3 is TGTGCCAACAACCGGGACCGCCACAACTACGAGCAGTACTTC.

This clonotype was seen at least ten times. This sequence joins TRBV24-1 and TRBJ2-3; D is uncertain. Deletions cut 1 base from V and 0 bases from J, with 4 bases between. The CDR3 length is 14 residues. Germline CDR1 is KGHDR and CDR2 is SFDVKD. The CDR3 DNA is TGTGCCACCAGTGATTTCGTAAGCACAGATACGCAGTATTTT. Amino acids: CATSDFVSTDTQYF.

This clonotype has ten or more counts. One end of the junction does not line up with germline, which may come from a read error. The V gene is TRBV5-1, the J gene TRBJ1-4, with a possible D match to TRBD1 (5 bases). The CDR3 is made up of 14 amino acids. Germline V CDR1 and CDR2: SGHRS, YFSETQ. In nucleotides, the CDR3 is TGTGCCAGCAGCGATGACAGAACTAATGAAAAACTGTTTTTT. Amino acid sequence: CASSDDRTNEKLFF.

This clonotype was picked up many times. An end of the junction differs from the germline gene, which may be a read error. The chain recombines TRBV28 with TRBJ2-5; TRBD1 matches 9 bases. Germline V gene sequence: CDR1 MDHEN, CDR2 SYDVKM. The CDR3 is 12 amino acids. As DNA, the CDR3 is TGTGCCAGCAGTACCTCGGGACAGGGTTGGTTCTTC. Protein product: CASSTSGQGWFF.

This clonotype was picked up a small number of times. A read error is possible here, since a much larger clone lies one base away. The chain has TRBV6-2 or TRBV6-3 and TRBJ2-7; D assignment may be TRBD1 or TRBD2 (5 bases each). V lost 2 bases and J 6 bases, leaving 23 bases between the germline ends. This CDR3 region has 17 residues. From germline, CDR1 is MNHEY and CDR2 SVGEGT. The CDR3 region has the DNA TGTGCCAGCAGTTACGCGCCCCCGGGACGTACTACGGGCGAGCAGTACTTC. This translates into CASSYAPPGRTTGEQYF.

At least ten counts were recorded for this clonotype. The chain employs TRBV4-3 and TRBJ2-1; D ambiguous. Germline V gene data show CDR1 as LGHNA and CDR2 as YSLEER. Trimming left V 4 bases short and J 8 bases short, with 24 bases between. The CDR3 length is 17 residues. The CDR3 coding sequence is TGCGCCAGCAGCCGAGAGGTGGGTCCCCGGGTCATGGATGAGCAGTTCTTC. It encodes CASSREVGPRVMDEQFF.

A note on this clonotype: Given a much more abundant clone one base away, this may be a read error. V is TRBV28 and J is TRBJ1-2; D is possibly TRBD1 (5 bases). V lost 3 bases to trimming and J lost 7 bases, with 15 bases between them. The germline V gene encodes CDR1 MDHEN and CDR2 SYDVKM. The CDR3 spans 14 residues. The CDR3 nucleotides read TGTGCCAGCAGTTTTTTGGGGCGCGACTGTGGCTACACCTTC. It specifies CASSFLGRDCGYTF.

This clonotype has a count of ten or more. A much larger clone is a single base away; this may be a read error. This chain links TRBV7-9 with TRBJ1-5; D not resolved. Trimming took 1 base from V and 3 from J, leaving 4 bases between them. Germline V lookup: CDR1 SEHNR, CDR2 FQNEAQ (reference sequence). This CDR3 contains 13 residues. The CDR3 loop is CASSLGVNQPQHF. The CDR3 DNA is TGTGCCAGCAGCTTAGGGGTCAATCAGCCCCAGCATTTT.

V gene TRBV29-1 combines with J gene TRBJ2-3; tentatively, D is TRBD1 (5 bases). CDR3 size: 13 residues. Looked up from germline, CDR1 is SQVTM and CDR2 is ANQGSEA. The V end was cut by 3 bases, the J end by 2 bases, with 9 bases between. The CDR3 sequence is CSVDWGNTDTQYF. DNA for the CDR3: TGCAGCGTTGACTGGGGCAACACAGATACGCAGTATTTT.

This clonotype was detected ten times or more. The chain has TRBV5-8 and TRBJ2-5, with D possibly TRBD1 on 5 matching bases. The CDR3 runs 14 residues. V was shortened by 0 bases and J by 2 bases, with 8 bases between the two germline ends. Germline assignment: CDR1 SGHTS and CDR2 YDEGEE. CDR3 sequence: CASSLAAGQETQYF. CDR3 DNA: TGTGCCAGCAGCTTGGCGGCAGGGCAAGAGACCCAGTACTTC.

At least ten counts were recorded for this clonotype. Germline is not matched at one junction end, which may reflect a read error. The V call is TRBV7-2, the J call TRBJ1-1; D is ambiguous. This CDR3 is 14 amino acids long. Germline V gives CDR1 SGHTA, CDR2 FQGNSA. CDR3 coding DNA: TGTGCCAGCAGCTCGGGCTACTCGAACGCTGAAGCTTTCTTT. This translates into CASSSGYSNAEAFF.